The 21 T cell receptor beta chains given below trace back to one sample, sequenced in a study of CD8 T cells in ankylosing spondylitis. TCRdb reprocessed the 5' RACE reads via MiXCR and lists one record per CDR3 protein. The table shows a few hundred thousand distinct CDR3 sequences, with 20% to 25% occurring only once. These TCRs' antigens remain unknown. Whole-study results and caveats: Apparently characteristic of ankylosing spondylitis blood was a TCR beta motif (fewer than ten highly homologous variants).

The sample was blood, either unsorted or a sorted T cell fraction (not recorded which). Receptors originate from a male donor with ankylosing spondylitis.

The chain is built from TRBV10-1 and TRBJ1-1, with D possibly being TRBD1 (5 bases). The V gene's germline CDR1 is WNHNN and CDR2 SYGVQD (reference sequence). Trimming cost V 3 bases and J 1 base, with 12 bases left between them. The CDR3 is made up of 15 amino acids. CDR3 nucleotide sequence: TGCGCCAGCAGTGACGAGGGGCTCGGGAACACTGAAGCTTTCTTT. Its translation is CASSDEGLGNTEAFF.

The chain has TRBV6-2 or TRBV6-3 and TRBJ1-5, with TRBD1 identical over 7 bases. In germline, CDR1 is MNHEY, CDR2 SVGEGT. J gave up 4 bases and V 7 bases, and 10 bases lay outside the gene matches. The CDR3 is 15 residues long. As DNA, the CDR3 is TGTGCCAGCACCTACGGGGGACAGTTAAATCAGCCCCAGCATTTT. It yields the protein CASTYGGQLNQPQHF.

This sequence joins TRBV7-9 and TRBJ1-5; no definite D call. This CDR3 spans 15 amino acids. Germline values: CDR1 SEHNR, CDR2 FQNEAQ (reference sequence). V lost 5 bases to trimming and J lost 0 bases, with 11 bases between them. Here the CDR3 reads CASSPERYSNQPQHF. Written as DNA, the CDR3 is TGTGCCAGCAGCCCCGAGCGGTATAGCAATCAGCCCCAGCATTTT. The complete variable domain, with remaining parts taken from reference TRBV7-9 and TRBJ1-5, reads DTGVSQNPRHKITKRGQNVTFRCDPISEHNRLYWYRQTLGQGPEFLTYFQNEAQLEKSRLLSDRFSAERPKGSFSTLEIQRTEQGDSAMYLCASSPERYSNQPQHFGDGTRLSIL.

CDR3 in DNA: TGCAGTGCTAGAGCCATCCCTACGGGAGTTAACGATGAGCAGTTCTTC. Translation gives CSARAIPTGVNDEQFF. The chain uses TRBV20-1 and TRBJ2-1; tentatively, D is TRBD2 (6 bases). Per germline, CDR1 DFQATT and CDR2 SNEGSKA (reference sequence). The CDR3 sequence is 16 residues long. The V end was cut by 1 base, the J end by 8 bases, with 21 bases between.

This clonotype was picked up a small number of times. The CDR3 loop reads CASRLRDYYNEQFF. The DNA of the CDR3 is TGTGCCAGCAGACTCCGGGACTACTACAATGAGCAGTTCTTC. J is TRBJ2-1 and V is TRBV12-3 or TRBV12-4; 7 bases match TRBD2. The CDR3 contains 14 residues. The V segment lost 6 bases and the J segment 3 bases; nucleotides outside the gene matches: 5.

This clonotype was observed a single time. The chain couples TRBV7-3 to TRBJ1-1; 7 nucleotides match TRBD1. CDR1 and CDR2 from the germline V gene are SGHTA and FQGTGA. The CDR3 extends over 13 amino acids. The V and J ends lost 5 bases and 8 bases, in that order; junction bases with no gene match: 8. In DNA form, the CDR3 reads TGTGCCAGCAGCCGTACCGGGACAGCAGAAGCTTTCTTT. This translates into CASSRTGTAEAFF.

The chain combines TRBV6-1 with TRBJ2-3, with D maybe TRBD1 (5 bases). V was trimmed by 2 bases and J by 5 bases, leaving 17 bases between them. The CDR3 covers 16 residues. Per germline, CDR1 MNHNS and CDR2 SASEGT. The chain's CDR3 is CASSETRQLSVDTQYF. The CDR3 bases are TGTGCCAGCAGTGAAACTCGACAGTTGTCGGTAGATACGCAGTATTTT.

V is TRBV12-3 or TRBV12-4 and J is TRBJ1-2, with unresolved D. The V end was cut by 2 bases, the J end by 6 bases, with 7 bases between. There are 12 residues in the CDR3. The CDR3 is CASSLNRHGYTF. For the CDR3, the DNA is TGTGCCAGCAGTTTAAATAGGCATGGCTACACCTTC.

This clonotype was recorded a few times. The rearrangement links TRBV9 to TRBJ1-1; D gene unclear. The ends were cut back, 0 bases at V and 0 bases at J, with 9 bases in the middle. CDR1 is SGDLS, CDR2 YYNGEE, per germline. This CDR3 is 15 amino acids long. The CDR3 DNA sequence: TGTGCCAGCAGCGTAGTCCCAGGCGTGAACACTGAAGCTTTCTTT. Residues: CASSVVPGVNTEAFF.

V is TRBV4-3 and J is TRBJ2-3; perhaps TRBD2 as D (5 bases). Trimming cost V 0 bases and J 8 bases, with 6 bases left between them. Looked up from germline, CDR1 is LGHNA and CDR2 is YSLEER. The CDR3 runs 12 residues. CDR3 region: CASSQEGGTQYF. The CDR3 nucleotides read TGCGCCAGCAGCCAAGAAGGAGGTACGCAGTATTTT.

This clonotype was detected many times. The gene calls are TRBV7-9 and TRBJ2-7; D is uncertain. The CDR3 runs to 14 residues. V was shortened by 1 base and J by 6 bases, with 13 bases between the two germline ends. Germline V gives CDR1 SEHNR, CDR2 FQNEAQ (reference sequence). In DNA form, the CDR3 reads TGTGCCAGCAGCTTAGATTTGGGGATGGTCGAGCAGTACTTC. This gives the protein CASSLDLGMVEQYF.

V and J are TRBV10-3 and TRBJ1-3; 8 bases are shared with TRBD1. Trimming at V came to 6 bases and at J to 3 bases, leaving 10 bases not matched to a gene. The germline V gene has CDR1 ENHRY and CDR2 SYGVKD. This CDR3 has 16 residues. This chain's CDR3 is CAIRDPGQEYGNTIYF. The CDR3 coding sequence is TGTGCCATCAGGGACCCGGGACAGGAATATGGAAACACCATATATTTT.

In this sample, this clonotype turned up a few times. The V and J genes are TRBV3-1 and TRBJ2-7; D gene ambiguous. CDR1 and CDR2 from the germline V gene are LGHDT and YNNKEL (reference sequence). The V and J ends lost 4 bases and 3 bases respectively, with 7 bases between them. The CDR3 runs to 12 residues. The CDR3 sequence: CASSPANYEQYF. CDR3 in DNA: TGTGCCAGCAGCCCAGCGAACTACGAGCAGTACTTC.

This clonotype appeared a few times. The chain links TRBV7-9 to TRBJ1-5, with a tentative D call TRBD1 (6 bases). The V gene's germline CDR1 is SEHNR and CDR2 FQNEAQ (reference sequence). The CDR3 is made up of 14 amino acids. Trimming stripped 2 bases from V and 5 bases from J, with 10 bases between. The CDR3 here is CASSLQGIDQPQHF. In nucleotides, the CDR3 is TGTGCCAGCAGCTTACAGGGGATTGATCAGCCCCAGCATTTT.

Only a few counts were recorded for this clonotype. This sequence joins TRBV15 and TRBJ2-3; 13 positions match TRBD2. This CDR3 is 16 amino acids long. Germline loops: CDR1 LNHNV, CDR2 YYDKDF (reference sequence). Trimming at V came to 1 base and at J to 6 bases, leaving 4 bases not matched to a gene. CDR3 protein: CATSRAGLAGVDTQYF. The CDR3 DNA follows: TGTGCCACCAGCAGAGCCGGACTAGCGGGAGTGGATACGCAGTATTTT.

In this sample, this clonotype turned up a few times. The gene calls are TRBV20-1 and TRBJ1-5; D gene unclear. V was trimmed by 3 bases and J by 4 bases, leaving 7 bases between them. Germline lookup yields CDR1 DFQATT and CDR2 SNEGSKA (reference sequence). There are 12 residues in the CDR3. In nucleotides, the CDR3 is TGCAGTGCTAGTGAGCCTAATCAGCCCCAGCATTTT. Its translation is CSASEPNQPQHF.

As for this clonotype: This may come from a read error, since a much larger clone is one base off. The V call is TRBV4-1, the J call TRBJ2-7, with D perhaps matching TRBD2 (6 bases). The germline V gene has CDR1 MGHRA and CDR2 YSYEKL. This CDR3 has 16 amino acids. The CDR3 here is CASRQEWGRYNYEQYF. In nucleotides, the CDR3 is TGCGCCAGCAGGCAAGAATGGGGGAGGTACAACTACGAGCAGTACTTC.

This clonotype has at least ten counts. The V gene is TRBV29-1, the J gene TRBJ2-3, with unresolved D. The V gene's germline CDR1 is SQVTM and CDR2 ANQGSEA. V was trimmed by 6 bases and J by 5 bases, leaving 12 bases between them. This CDR3 spans 12 amino acids. The CDR3 DNA reads as TGCAGCGTCCACCGGACGCAAGATACGCAGTATTTT. It is translated as CSVHRTQDTQYF.

This clonotype was counted only a few times. The chain recombines TRBV2 with TRBJ2-5; tentatively, D is TRBD2 (6 bases). The CDR3 contains 13 residues. V shed 6 bases and J shed 7 bases, with 15 bases lying between them. Per the germline V gene, CDR1 is SNHLY and CDR2 is FYNNEI. CDR3 amino acids: CASRPRTGGTQYF. CDR3 nucleotides: TGTGCCAGCAGGCCCCGGACCGGGGGGACCCAGTACTTC. Combining the CDR3 with reference TRBV2 and TRBJ2-5 gives the whole variable domain EPEVTQTPSHQVTQMGQEVILRCVPISNHLYFYWYRQILGQKVEFLVSFYNNEISEKSEIFDDQFSVERPDGSNFTLKIRSTKLEDSAMYFCASRPRTGGTQYFGPGTRLLVL.

V and J are TRBV29-1 and TRBJ1-1; D not resolved. This CDR3 is built from 13 residues. Germline assignment: CDR1 SQVTM and CDR2 ANQGSEA. V dropped 7 bases and J dropped 0 bases, with 12 bases sitting between them. CDR3 DNA: TGCAGCGCCCGAGGTGAGCTGAACACTGAAGCTTTCTTT. Translating it yields CSARGELNTEAFF. The full variable domain, with the rest looked up from reference TRBV29-1 and TRBJ1-1, is SAVISQKPSRDICQRGTSLTIQCQVDSQVTMMFWYRQQPGQSLTLIATANQGSEATYESGFVIDKFPISRPNLTFSTLTVSNMSPEDSSIYLCSARGELNTEAFFGQGTRLTVV.

Worth noting for this clonotype: A much larger clone lies one base from this, so it may be a read error. This chain uses TRBV5-6 with TRBJ2-2; D is perhaps TRBD1 (6 bases). In germline, CDR1 is SGHDT, CDR2 YYEEEE. The CDR3 spans 15 residues. Here the CDR3 DNA reads TGTGCCGGCAGCCCTGACAGGTTGGACACCGGGGAGCTGTTTTTT. Translated, it gives CAGSPDRLDTGELFF.